This entry concerns a single T cell receptor beta chain. No antigen is known for it. From germline, CDR1 is SGHRS and CDR2 YFSETQ. V lost 0 bases, J lost 10 bases, and 14 bases lay in between. The CDR3 contains 15 residues. Assay used: immunoSEQ multiplex PCR; TCRdb lists only in-frame clones, some missing. This table has 50,000 to 55,000 clones, roughly 90% appearing once. Repeated repertoire sampling spanned the course of chemoradiotherapy. The data originate from a study of chemoradiotherapy in HPV16-positive cancers. On the study more broadly: Functional T-cell assays on a couple of HPV16-positive patients' cells defined candidate HPV-specific clones and common TCR motifs. Study-wide findings and caveats: Non-HPV-specific T cells did not expand in tumors during treatment, whereas candidate HPV-specific clones and E7-related motifs did. Only a couple of HPV16-positive patients supplied the functional HPV-specificity definition.

The TCR sequence derives from a human donor with HPV-associated anogenital cancer. The chain employs TRBV5-1 and TRBJ1-6, with unresolved D. Sequences were derived from blood, sampled from a patient who underwent chemoradiotherapy. CDR3 nucleotides: TGCGCCAGCAGCTTGGCACGGGCTCCGGGCTCACCCCTCCACTTT. It encodes CASSLARAPGSPLHF. Using reference TRBV5-1 and TRBJ1-6 for the parts outside the CDR3, the full variable domain is KAGVTQTPRYLIKTRGQQVTLSCSPISGHRSVSWYQQTPGQGLQFLFEYFSETQRNKGNFPGRFSGRQFSNSRSEMNVSTLELGDSALYLCASSLARAPGSPLHFGNGTRLTVT.